This T cell receptor beta chain was recovered during a study of cytotoxic CD8 clonotypes in ibrutinib-treated CLL. Turning to the study itself: The authors obtained response samples at a median of about 13 months of treatment, range 6 to 36. Regarding the study as a whole: Patients with sustained remission and those progressing were sampled at differing times. Relative to age-matched healthy donors, clonality at baseline was higher, and it tracked circulating CD8+ T-cell counts. Clonotypes that were public were uncommon, and they contracted or stayed stable on treatment.

Per the germline V gene, CDR1 is SGDLS and CDR2 is YYNGEE. The CDR3 is made up of 16 amino acids. V shed 6 bases, J shed 2 bases, and the junction held 12 bases outside the gene matches. With respect to this clone: The antigen is undetermined.

Assay used: immunoSEQ multiplex PCR; TCRdb lists only in-frame clones, some missing. Here the sample spans around 330,000 clones, roughly two thirds being singletons. Source: PBMCs, taken after 36 months of ibrutinib treatment. This TCR came from a human donor with chronic lymphocytic leukemia. This chain joins TRBV9 and TRBJ2-7, with 9 bases matching TRBD1. The CDR3 spells CASTEPDRGITYEQYF. The CDR3, as DNA: TGTGCCAGCACAGAACCAGACAGGGGGATCACCTACGAGCAGTACTTC.